These 28 T cell receptor beta chains share one sample of origin, sequenced in a study of blood T cell repertoires in COVID-19 (dated by TCRdb to 2018 to 2021). Libraries were made using the immunoSEQ multiplex PCR assay. Sourced from immuneACCESS, this table was stored by TCRdb with only in-frame sequences that have V and J called. A share of the clones is absent; for the studies checked, an unresolved V gene accounts for under half, and the remainder has no known explanation. The table for this sample lists approximately 150,000 clones; around three quarters of them were counted only once. Under 20% of the sample is taken by the ten largest. The sequencing input was PBMCs or T cells enriched from blood (not recorded which). All receptors derive from a woman in her 70s in a cohort exposed to, infected with or recovered from COVID-19 (not recorded which).

The J gene is TRBJ1-5, the V gene TRBV24-1, with 7 bases lining up with TRBD1. The germline V gene encodes CDR1 KGHDR and CDR2 SFDVKD. The CDR3 is 16 residues long. Trimming cost V 4 bases and J 1 base; bases outside gene matches: 6. The CDR3 region is CATSDPRQGSNQPQHF. The CDR3 coding sequence is TGTGCCACCAGTGACCCACGACAGGGCAGCAATCAGCCCCAGCATTTT.

V gene TRBV19 combines with J gene TRBJ1-6, with 9 bases matching TRBD1. Germline-derived CDR1 and CDR2 are LNHDA and SQIVND (reference sequence). The CDR3 is made up of 14 amino acids. Losses at the gene ends were 6 bases for V and 9 bases for J; bases not matched to a gene: 6. The CDR3 loop is CASSPGQGTSPLHF. The CDR3 DNA reads TGTGCCAGTAGCCCGGGACAGGGTACTTCACCCCTCCACTTT.

CDR3 nucleotide sequence: TGTGCCAGCAGCGGGGGACTATACAATGAGCAGTTCTTC. Encoded protein: CASSGGLYNEQFF. The chain couples TRBV7-2 to TRBJ2-1, with TRBD2 matching over 7 bases. CDR1 and CDR2 (germline): SGHTA, FQGNSA. The V segment lost 5 bases and the J segment 4 bases; nucleotides outside the gene matches: 2. This CDR3 is 13 amino acids long.

The V gene is TRBV19, the J gene TRBJ1-3; D is perhaps TRBD1 (5 bases). With 5 bases removed from V and 0 bases from J, the gap between germline ends came to 11 bases. CDR1 and CDR2 (germline): LNHDA, SQIVND (reference sequence). The CDR3 is 15 residues long. The CDR3 DNA is TGTGCCAGTAGTCGTGGGGCAGGCTCTGGAAACACCATATATTTT. Its protein is CASSRGAGSGNTIYF.

This clone was counted a single time. The chain joins TRBV3-1 (or the pseudogene TRBV3-2) to TRBJ2-7; TRBD2 matches at 10 bases. Germline V CDR1 and CDR2: LGHDT, YNNKEL (reference sequence). This CDR3 region has 16 residues. Unmatched junction bases numbered 6, after V lost 3 bases and J lost 1 base. The CDR3, as DNA: TGTGCCAGCAGCCACCTTAAGACTAGCGGGTCCTACGAGCAGTACTTC. Translating it yields CASSHLKTSGSYEQYF.

The chain recombines TRBV16 with TRBJ1-2; a weak D match, TRBD1 (5 bases). The ends were cut back, 7 bases at V and 8 bases at J, with 20 bases in the middle. Germline V gives CDR1 KGHSY, CDR2 FQNENV. The length of the CDR3 is 14 residues. The CDR3 sequence: CASIAVPWGGGYTF. The CDR3, as DNA: TGTGCCAGCATCGCGGTTCCTTGGGGGGGAGGCTACACCTTC.

The CDR3, as DNA: TGTGCCTGGAGCGGACAGGGGAACATTCAGTACTTC. Its translation: CAWSGQGNIQYF. The chain couples TRBV30 to TRBJ2-4; 9 bases are a match to TRBD1. The CDR3 loop spans 12 amino acids. V was clipped by 3 bases and J by 7 bases; unmatched bases: 1. The V gene's germline CDR1 is GTSNPN and CDR2 SVGIG (reference sequence).

The chain joins TRBV7-8 to TRBJ2-3, with TRBD1 identical over 7 bases. Losses at the gene ends were 0 bases for V and 0 bases for J; bases not matched to a gene: 3. CDR3 size: 16 residues. The germline V gene has CDR1 SGHVS and CDR2 FQNEAQ. This CDR3 reads CASSLATGQSTDTQYF. In nucleotides, the CDR3 is TGTGCCAGCAGCTTAGCGACAGGGCAGAGCACAGATACGCAGTATTTT.

The genes are TRBV28 and TRBJ2-1, with TRBD2 identical over 9 bases. This CDR3 comprises 15 residues. V was clipped by 3 bases and J by 4 bases; unmatched bases: 4. Germline assignment: CDR1 MDHEN and CDR2 SYDVKM. CDR3 protein: CASSLVAGVYNEQFF. In DNA, the CDR3 is TGTGCCAGCAGTTTGGTAGCGGGAGTATACAATGAGCAGTTCTTC.

The count of this clone is one. V usage is TRBV19 and J usage is TRBJ1-4; D is uncertain. The germline V gene has CDR1 LNHDA and CDR2 SQIVND (reference sequence). Trimming left V 6 bases short and J 2 bases short, with 13 bases between. The CDR3 is 15 amino acids. The DNA for the CDR3 is TGTGCCAGTAGCGATTTACGGGAGACTAATGAAAAACTGTTTTTT. This encodes CASSDLRETNEKLFF.

The DNA for the CDR3 is TGTGCCAGCAGTTACGGTGGAGGTCCTAGCTCTGGGGCCAACGTCCTGACTTTC. Encoded protein: CASSYGGGPSSGANVLTF. The chain couples TRBV6-2 or TRBV6-3 to TRBJ2-6; tentative D call: TRBD2 (5 bases). This CDR3 is built from 18 residues. V gave up 2 bases and J gave up 0 bases, with 14 bases separating them. Germline-derived CDR1 and CDR2 are MNHEY and SVGEGT.

V is TRBV7-9 and J is TRBJ2-7; D is perhaps TRBD1 (6 bases). Trimming cost V 3 bases and J 7 bases, with 13 bases left between them. In germline, CDR1 is SEHNR, CDR2 FQNEAQ (reference sequence). The CDR3 runs 13 residues. Here the CDR3 DNA reads TGTGCCAGCAGCTTTACAGGGTTGGGAGAGCAGTACTTC. Translating gives CASSFTGLGEQYF.

The chain couples TRBV28 to TRBJ1-5; 10 bases map to TRBD1. Germline V gives CDR1 MDHEN, CDR2 SYDVKM. This CDR3 comprises 17 residues. After removal of 1 base from V and 4 bases from J, the junction contained 7 bases not matched to a gene. In DNA form, the CDR3 reads TGTGCCAGCAGTTTATCGGAGTGGGGACAGGGGAATCAGCCCCAGCATTTT. Translating gives CASSLSEWGQGNQPQHF.

The J gene is TRBJ2-3, the V gene TRBV11-3, with D possibly TRBD1 on 6 matching bases. This CDR3 is built from 14 residues. V dropped 4 bases and J dropped 2 bases, with 10 bases sitting between them. The germline V gene encodes CDR1 SGHNT and CDR2 YENEEA. The CDR3 spells CASSSQGPTDTQYF. The CDR3 region has the DNA TGTGCCAGCAGCTCACAGGGACCCACAGATACGCAGTATTTT. The full variable domain, completed using reference TRBV11-3 and TRBJ2-3, is EAGVVQSPRYKIIEKKQPVAFWCNPISGHNTLYWYLQNLGQGPELLIRYENEEAVDDSQLPKDRFSAERLKGVDSTLKIQPAELGDSAVYLCASSSQGPTDTQYFGPGTRLTVL.

This clone showed up just a few times. The chain is built from TRBV2 and TRBJ1-5; D uncertain. With 2 bases removed from V and 6 bases from J, the gap between germline ends came to 14 bases. Looked up from germline, CDR1 is SNHLY and CDR2 is FYNNEI. The CDR3 contains 15 residues. The CDR3 spells CASSEFVGSSQPQHF. CDR3 nucleotide sequence: TGTGCCAGCAGTGAATTCGTGGGGAGTTCTCAGCCCCAGCATTTT.

The chain recombines TRBV20-1 with TRBJ1-2; tentative D call: TRBD1 (5 bases). Germline values: CDR1 DFQATT, CDR2 SNEGSKA (reference sequence). This CDR3 is built from 14 residues. V lost 3 bases and J 0 bases, leaving 11 bases between the germline ends. The CDR3 DNA reads TGCAGTGCTAGTAGGGGCCGGACTAACTATGGCTACACCTTC. Translating it yields CSASRGRTNYGYTF.

This sequence joins TRBV2 and TRBJ1-5; 10 nucleotides align to TRBD1. The V and J ends lost 6 bases and 9 bases, in that order; junction bases with no gene match: 5. This CDR3 is 13 amino acids long. Germline loops: CDR1 SNHLY, CDR2 FYNNEI. CDR3 coding DNA: TGTGCCAGCAGGGGGACAGGGGCTCTGCCCCAGCATTTT. The encoded protein is CASRGTGALPQHF. The whole variable domain, remainder taken from reference TRBV2 and TRBJ1-5, is EPEVTQTPSHQVTQMGQEVILRCVPISNHLYFYWYRQILGQKVEFLVSFYNNEISEKSEIFDDQFSVERPDGSNFTLKIRSTKLEDSAMYFCASRGTGALPQHFGDGTRLSIL.

The chain recombines TRBV6-1 with TRBJ2-6; TRBD2 is a possible D gene (6 bases). Per the germline V gene, CDR1 is MNHNS and CDR2 is SASEGT. V lost 1 base to trimming and J lost 0 bases, with 13 bases between them. The CDR3 runs to 18 residues. The CDR3 is CASSEGLVFGSGANVLTF. CDR3 bases: TGTGCCAGCAGTGAAGGACTAGTTTTCGGCTCTGGGGCCAACGTCCTGACTTTC.

V is TRBV10-3 and J is TRBJ2-2; D uncertain. The germline V gene has CDR1 ENHRY and CDR2 SYGVKD. There are 13 residues in the CDR3. Between the trimmed V and J ends, which lost 6 bases and 5 bases, there was a span of 10 bases. The CDR3 DNA follows: TGTGCCATCAGCGAGATATTGACCGGGGAGCTGTTTTTT. It codes for CAISEILTGELFF.

V and J are TRBV10-3 and TRBJ2-3; a possible D gene is TRBD1 (5 bases). The V gene lost 6 bases and the J gene lost 0 bases, with 10 bases spanning the gap. Germline V gene sequence: CDR1 ENHRY, CDR2 SYGVKD. The CDR3 contains 14 residues. CDR3 coding DNA: TGTGCCATCAGCAGGACACCTAGCACAGATACGCAGTATTTT. Amino acid sequence: CAISRTPSTDTQYF.

V and J are TRBV28 and TRBJ1-3; tentative D call: TRBD1 (5 bases). Germline CDR1 is MDHEN and CDR2 is SYDVKM. This CDR3 has 14 residues. Trimming took 7 bases from V and 4 from J, leaving 14 bases between them. CDR3 loop: CASTWGGVGNTIYF. CDR3 DNA: TGTGCCAGCACCTGGGGCGGGGTCGGAAACACCATATATTTT.

The chain recombines TRBV27 with TRBJ2-1; 12 nucleotides align to TRBD2. The CDR3 sequence is 15 residues long. V lost 8 bases, J lost 7 bases, and 9 bases stayed unmatched. The germline V gene has CDR1 MNHEY and CDR2 SMNVEV (reference sequence). This CDR3 is CASSRLAGVINEQFF. The CDR3 DNA sequence: TGTGCCAGCTCCAGACTAGCGGGGGTAATTAATGAGCAGTTCTTC.

This sequence joins TRBV5-5 and TRBJ2-7; TRBD2 might be the D (6 bases). The CDR3 is 17 residues long. V lost 0 bases, J lost 2 bases, and 18 bases lay in between. The V gene's germline CDR1 is SGHKS and CDR2 YYEKEE (reference sequence). CDR3 in amino acids: CASSLGPLGRTTYEQYF. CDR3 nucleotides: TGTGCCAGCAGCTTGGGACCCTTGGGACGGACTACCTACGAGCAGTACTTC.

The V call is TRBV11-2, the J call TRBJ2-7, with 9 bases identical to TRBD2. CDR3 length: 15 amino acids. J lost 2 bases, V lost 5 bases, and 7 bases had no gene match. From germline, CDR1 is SGHAT and CDR2 FQNNGV. Written as DNA, the CDR3 is TGTGCCAGCAGCCTGATAGCGGGGGCCCCCTACGAGCAGTACTTC. Encoded protein: CASSLIAGAPYEQYF. Together with reference TRBV11-2 and TRBJ2-7, the CDR3 gives the full variable domain: EAGVAQSPRYKIIEKRQSVAFWCNPISGHATLYWYQQILGQGPKLLIQFQNNGVVDDSQLPKDRFSAERLKGVDSTLKIQPAKLEDSAVYLCASSLIAGAPYEQYFGPGTRLTVT.

The chain links TRBV29-1 to TRBJ1-1, with 11 bases matching TRBD1. V dropped 6 bases and J dropped 5; count of bases not matched to a gene: 8. Germline CDR1 and CDR2: SQVTM and ANQGSEA. This CDR3 contains 14 residues. This CDR3 is CSVDPGTGGTEAFF. CDR3 nucleotides: TGCAGCGTCGATCCTGGGACAGGGGGGACTGAAGCTTTCTTT.

The V call is TRBV5-1, the J call TRBJ2-1, with D possibly matching TRBD1 (6 bases). This CDR3 contains 15 residues. CDR1 and CDR2 from the germline V gene are SGHRS and YFSETQ. V dropped 4 bases and J dropped 0 bases, with 11 bases sitting between them. The chain's CDR3 is CASSPQGSSYNEQFF. CDR3 sequence (DNA): TGCGCCAGCAGCCCCCAGGGGAGCTCCTACAATGAGCAGTTCTTC.

The gene calls are TRBV28 and TRBJ2-5; 8 bases align to TRBD2. With V trimmed by 6 bases and J by 1 base, 4 bases remained unmatched. The CDR3 loop spans 14 amino acids. The germline V gene has CDR1 MDHEN and CDR2 SYDVKM. For the CDR3, the DNA is TGTGCCAGCAGGCTAGCGGGCAGCCAAGAGACCCAGTACTTC. It is translated as CASRLAGSQETQYF.

The genes are TRBV7-2 and TRBJ2-3; weak D call: TRBD1 (5 bases). V was pared by 3 bases and J by 2 bases, with 12 bases between. The length of the CDR3 is 15 residues. From germline, CDR1 is SGHTA and CDR2 FQGNSA. The CDR3 DNA follows: TGTGCCAGCAGCTTTCAGGGAAGTTTCACAGATACGCAGTATTTT. Amino acids: CASSFQGSFTDTQYF. Looking up the rest from reference TRBV7-2 and TRBJ2-3 gives the full variable domain: GAGVSQSPSNKVTEKGKDVELRCDPISGHTALYWYRQSLGQGLEFLIYFQGNSAPDKSGLPSDRFSAERTGGSVSTLTIQRTQQEDSAVYLCASSFQGSFTDTQYFGPGTRLTVL.